The present T cell receptor beta chain was sequenced within a study of blood T cells in healthy people across ages. Germline V gene lookup returns CDR1 DFQATT and CDR2 SNEGSKA (reference sequence). The CDR3 extends over 12 amino acids. V was pared by 7 bases and J by 10 bases, with 14 bases between. Then a second PCR, running roughly 7 to 11 cycles, was carried out with a sample-barcoded 5' primer and a J-beta primer mix. TCRdb reprocessed the 5' RACE reads via MiXCR and lists one record per CDR3 protein. The data contain more than 700,000 distinct CDR3 sequences, about 45% of them singletons. Sequencing used blood. The rearrangement joins TRBV20-1 to TRBJ1-6; D remains unclear. This TCR was recovered from a man at least 80 years old in good health. The CDR3, as DNA: TGCAGTGGGGCAACTGGAGACTCACCCCTCCACTTT. Translated, it gives CSGATGDSPLHF.